This TCR beta chain emerged from a study of shared clonotypes between healthy human individuals. Study background: Three CD4 naive, three CD4 memory, two CD8 naive and one CD8 memory plate were used per donor.

The CDR3 contains 12 residues. Per the germline V gene, CDR1 is SGHRS and CDR2 is YFSETQ. V gave up 0 bases and J gave up 10 bases, with 10 bases separating them. Across several immunoSEQ plates, the genomic DNA of each subset was split evenly. Here immunoSEQ multiplex PCR was the method, and the copy in TCRdb shows in-frame clones only, minus some. The sample comprises some 2,000,000 clones, 90% to 95% of which are singletons, and around 0.13% rests with the top ten. The receptor's source is a man aged 18 to 29 in good health. The chain joins TRBV5-1 to TRBJ1-1; a weak D match, TRBD1 (6 bases). The sample taken for sequencing was naive CD4+ T cells sorted from blood. The subset denotes: CD45RA+ positively selected. CDR3 in amino acids: CASSLDREGAFF. In DNA form, the CDR3 reads TGCGCCAGCAGCTTGGACAGGGAGGGAGCTTTCTTT.